These T cell receptor beta chains were read from a single sample in a study of blood T cell repertoires in COVID-19. TCRdb keeps only in-frame clones here, not all; method: immunoSEQ multiplex PCR. The sample carries nearly 60,000 clones, roughly 84% recorded once. The sequencing input was peripheral blood. These receptors were obtained from a man in his forties or fifties with active COVID-19. The CDR3 runs from the conserved cysteine through the conserved F or W. A D gene is named only where the DNA matches it firmly. A clone size is listed for some rows: how often the clone was seen (once, few, many), or a class if it is expanded.

TRBV12-5	14	TRBD2	TRBJ2-1	-	CASGLGLGRDEQFF	TGTGCTAGTGGTTTGGGACTAGGGAGGGATGAGCAGTTCTTC
TRBV10-1	15	-	TRBJ1-5	few	CASSEVPGSNQPQHF	TGCGCCAGCAGTGAGGTCCCCGGGAGCAATCAGCCCCAGCATTTT
TRBV30	15	-	TRBJ1-1	-	CAWSSTRDLNTEAFF	TGTGCCTGGAGTTCAACCCGGGATTTGAACACTGAAGCTTTCTTT
TRBV28	14	-	TRBJ1-6	-	CASLSGSYNSPLHF	TGTGCCAGTCTATCGGGATCCTATAATTCACCCCTCCACTTT
TRBV7-9	18	-	TRBJ1-3	-	CASSATKTVRLDYNTIYF	TGTGCCAGCAGCGCGACAAAGACGGTTCGGCTGGATTATAACACCATATATTTT
TRBV4-1	18	-	TRBJ1-1	once	CASSPASGDVSRSTEAFF	TGCGCCAGCAGCCCCGCTTCAGGGGACGTATCTAGAAGCACTGAAGCTTTCTTT
TRBV12-5	15	TRBD2	TRBJ2-3	-	CASPTSGREKGTQYF	TGTGCTAGCCCGACTAGCGGGAGGGAAAAAGGTACGCAGTATTTT
TRBV5-1	15	TRBD2	TRBJ2-5	-	CASSFRTSSQETQYF	TGCGCCAGCAGCTTTCGGACTAGTAGCCAAGAGACCCAGTACTTC
TRBV15	14	TRBD2	TRBJ2-2	-	CATSLGLAAGELFF	TGTGCCACCAGCTTGGGACTAGCGGCCGGGGAGCTGTTTTTT
TRBV9	15	-	TRBJ1-1	-	CASSVAGVMNTEAFF	TGTGCCAGCAGCGTAGCGGGGGTTATGAACACTGAAGCTTTCTTT
TRBV6-5	15	TRBD2	TRBJ2-7	-	CASSLAGDRSYEQYF	TGTGCCAGCAGTCTAGCGGGAGATCGCTCCTACGAGCAGTACTTC
TRBV12-5	13	-	TRBJ2-2	-	CASGFGASGELFF	TGTGCTAGTGGTTTTGGGGCATCCGGGGAGCTGTTTTTT
TRBV7-9	14	-	TRBJ1-3	-	CASSFTGTGNTIYF	TGTGCCAGCAGCTTCACAGGGACTGGAAACACCATATATTTT
TRBV28	15	-	TRBJ1-5	-	CASFKQGRSNQPQHF	TGTGCCAGCTTCAAACAGGGTAGGAGCAATCAGCCCCAGCATTTT
TRBV10-3	13	-	TRBJ2-7	-	CAISDRVSYEQYF	TGTGCCATCAGTGATCGGGTCTCCTACGAGCAGTACTTC
TRBV29-1	14	-	TRBJ2-7	once	CSVTVGGHGYEQYF	TGCAGCGTTACGGTCGGTGGACACGGCTACGAGCAGTACTTC
TRBV5-6	17	TRBD1	TRBJ2-3	-	CASSQTGQGGGTDTQYF	TGTGCCAGCAGCCAAACCGGACAGGGAGGAGGCACAGATACGCAGTATTTT
TRBV12-3/TRBV12-4	11	-	TRBJ1-2	-	CASSLLEESTF	TGTGCCAGCAGTTTATTGGAGGAGAGTACCTTC
TRBV3-1/TRBV3-2	12	-	TRBJ2-7	once	CASSQGHYEQYF	TGTGCCAGCAGCCAAGGACACTACGAGCAGTACTTC
TRBV5-5	15	-	TRBJ2-5	once	CASSLVQERSETQYF	TGTGCCAGCAGCTTGGTACAGGAGCGTTCAGAGACCCAGTACTTC
TRBV25-1	12	-	TRBJ1-2	-	CASSVGAYGYTF	TGTGCCAGCAGTGTCGGAGCCTATGGCTACACCTTC
TRBV10-3	16	TRBD1	TRBJ2-2	-	CAILPTGGLNTGELFF	TGTGCCATCCTGCCTACAGGGGGCCTAAACACCGGGGAGCTGTTTTTT
TRBV2	14	-	TRBJ2-6	once	CALPTVPGANVLTF	TGTGCCCTTCCGACTGTTCCTGGGGCCAACGTCCTGACTTTC
TRBV2	13	-	TRBJ1-2	-	CASSATGRVGYTF	TGTGCCAGCAGCGCAACAGGGAGGGTCGGCTACACCTTC
TRBV6-1	16	-	TRBJ1-3	-	CASSETGPGRGNTIYF	TGTGCCAGCAGTGAAACGGGCCCAGGGAGGGGAAACACCATATATTTT
TRBV18	18	-	TRBJ2-1	-	CASSPNPGVAQKIGEQFF	TGTGCCAGCTCACCAAACCCGGGAGTAGCGCAGAAAATCGGTGAGCAGTTCTTC
TRBV28	14	-	TRBJ2-1	once	CASRRRQGGNEQFF	TGTGCCAGCCGGCGAAGACAGGGAGGCAATGAGCAGTTCTTC
TRBV5-1	18	TRBD1	TRBJ2-6	-	CASSLVTGVNPGANVLTF	TGCGCCAGCAGCTTGGTAACAGGGGTGAACCCTGGGGCCAACGTCCTGACTTTC
TRBV28	18	-	TRBJ2-1	-	CASSFRAGIQSSYNEQFF	TGTGCCAGCAGTTTCCGGGCGGGGATTCAGAGCTCCTACAATGAGCAGTTCTTC
TRBV5-1	14	-	TRBJ1-1	-	CASSLDGRDTEAFF	TGCGCCAGCAGCTTGGACGGCAGGGACACTGAAGCTTTCTTT
TRBV27	13	-	TRBJ2-7	-	CASRRLDTYEQYF	TGTGCCAGCAGGCGACTCGATACCTACGAGCAGTACTTC
TRBV5-4	15	-	TRBJ2-3	-	CASSRVGGSTDTQYF	TGTGCCAGCAGCCGGGTCGGCGGGAGCACAGATACGCAGTATTTT
TRBV4-2	14	TRBD2	TRBJ2-7	-	CASSQGDYQGEQYF	TGTGCCAGCAGCCAAGGGGACTACCAGGGCGAGCAGTACTTC
TRBV6-5	13	TRBD1	TRBJ2-3	once	CASKGTGWDTQYF	TGTGCCAGCAAAGGGACAGGGTGGGATACGCAGTATTTT
TRBV19	16	-	TRBJ1-1	-	CASNPRGEPMNTEAFF	TGTGCCAGTAACCCCCGGGGGGAACCCATGAACACTGAAGCTTTCTTT
TRBV10-1	15	TRBD2	TRBJ2-2	-	CASSGEVAGAGELFF	TGCGCCAGCAGTGGTGAGGTAGCGGGAGCCGGGGAGCTGTTTTTT
TRBV10-1	12	-	TRBJ2-5	-	CASSAGMETQYF	TGCGCCAGCAGTGCGGGGATGGAGACCCAGTACTTC
TRBV5-1	16	-	TRBJ2-3	few	CASSFSDSTSTDTQYF	TGCGCCAGCAGCTTCTCGGACAGTACAAGCACAGATACGCAGTATTTT